These 18 T cell receptor beta chains came from one sample sequenced in a study of cytomegalovirus exposure and HLA in healthy donors. It was with 60 Vbeta and 13 Jbeta primers that the PCR ran. Sequencing was performed with immunoSEQ multiplex PCR; in TCRdb, only in-frame clones are kept and a portion is missing. Of about 110,000 clones in the sample, about three quarters are singletons; the top ten hold about 2.9%. Sequencing input: PBMCs. The receptors come from a woman aged 55-70 years in good health and CMV-seropositive.

This rearrangement joins TRBV6-1 to TRBJ2-1, with D maybe TRBD1 (5 bases). The CDR3 loop spans 16 amino acids. The germline gives CDR1 MNHNS, CDR2 SASEGT. Trimming stripped 1 base from V and 8 bases from J, with 18 bases between. In nucleotides, the CDR3 is TGTGCCAGCAGTGAAGAGGGTTTAGGGGCTTGGGATGAGCAGTTCTTC. It codes for CASSEEGLGAWDEQFF.

V gene TRBV7-9 combines with J gene TRBJ2-7; D is ambiguous. This CDR3 comprises 12 residues. Germline-derived CDR1 and CDR2 are SEHNR and FQNEAQ (reference sequence). The germline V and J ends were trimmed by 4 bases and 5 bases, with 9 bases remaining between them. The CDR3 DNA is TGTGCCAGCAGCTCCGAGGTCAACGAGCAGTACTTC. It is translated as CASSSEVNEQYF.

V gene TRBV9 combines with J gene TRBJ2-2; D remains ambiguous. Deletions cut 1 base from V and 5 bases from J, with 3 bases between. Germline assignment: CDR1 SGDLS and CDR2 YYNGEE. CDR3 length equals 12 residues. CDR3 amino acids: CASSVQTGELFF. The CDR3 nucleotides read TGTGCCAGCAGCGTACAGACCGGGGAGCTGTTTTTT.

V gene TRBV28 combines with J gene TRBJ2-5; 8 bases agree with TRBD1. There are 16 residues in the CDR3. Germline V lookup: CDR1 MDHEN, CDR2 SYDVKM. Trimming at V came to 6 bases and at J to 3 bases, leaving 12 bases not matched to a gene. CDR3 sequence (DNA): TGTGCCAGCAGCGAACAGGGGGTGGTTTGGAAAGAGACCCAGTACTTC. Its protein is CASSEQGVVWKETQYF. The full variable domain, with the rest looked up from reference TRBV28 and TRBJ2-5, is DVKVTQSSRYLVKRTGEKVFLECVQDMDHENMFWYRQDPGLGLRLIYFSYDVKMKEKGDIPEGYSVSREKKERFSLILESASTNQTSMYLCASSEQGVVWKETQYFGPGTRLLVL.

The chain recombines TRBV27 with TRBJ2-7; D remains ambiguous. Trimming cost V 6 bases and J 7 bases, with 13 bases left between them. This CDR3 has 12 residues. CDR1 and CDR2 from the germline V gene are MNHEY and SMNVEV (reference sequence). CDR3 in DNA: TGTGCCAGCAGCACGTCCTATTCTGAGCAGTACTTC. It specifies CASSTSYSEQYF.

The chain is built from TRBV29-1 and TRBJ2-7, with TRBD2 matching 11 bases. Trimming at V came to 5 bases and at J to 3 bases, leaving 0 bases not matched to a gene. Germline V gives CDR1 SQVTM, CDR2 ANQGSEA. The length of the CDR3 is 12 residues. For the CDR3, the DNA is TGCAGCGTTCTAGCGGGAGGCTACGAGCAGTACTTC. Translation gives CSVLAGGYEQYF.

The chain carries TRBV30 and TRBJ1-4; weak D call: TRBD1 (5 bases). Between the trimmed V and J ends, which lost 8 bases and 3 bases, there was a span of 25 bases. This CDR3 has 17 residues. In germline, CDR1 is GTSNPN, CDR2 SVGIG (reference sequence). Here the CDR3 DNA reads TGTGCCCGCACTCGGCGGCAGGGAAGAGAAGCTAATGAAAAACTGTTTTTT. Translating gives CARTRRQGREANEKLFF.

The gene calls are TRBV9 and TRBJ2-7; no firm D call. CDR3 size: 13 residues. Germline CDR1 is SGDLS and CDR2 is YYNGEE. V was clipped by 3 bases and J by 6 bases, with 13 bases between them. Here the CDR3 reads CASSAFPAGEQYF. The CDR3 DNA sequence: TGTGCCAGCAGCGCCTTTCCCGCCGGCGAGCAGTACTTC.

A note on this clone: In the same sample, other DNA sequences code for this CDR3. V gene TRBV7-9 combines with J gene TRBJ2-1; 7 bases align to TRBD2. Looked up from germline, CDR1 is SEHNR and CDR2 is FQNEAQ (reference sequence). CDR3 size: 13 residues. The junction had 1 base not matched to a gene; V was cut back by 1 base and J by 7 bases. The CDR3 nucleotides read TGTGCCAGCAGCTTAGGACTAGCAAATGAGCAGTTCTTC. It is translated as CASSLGLANEQFF. Using reference TRBV7-9 and TRBJ2-1 for the parts outside the CDR3, the full variable domain is DTGVSQNPRHKITKRGQNVTFRCDPISEHNRLYWYRQTLGQGPEFLTYFQNEAQLEKSRLLSDRFSAERPKGSFSTLEIQRTEQGDSAMYLCASSLGLANEQFFGPGTRLTVL.

The V gene is TRBV6-1, the J gene TRBJ2-7; no firm D call. Trimming left V 11 bases short and J 4 bases short, with 18 bases between. Germline CDR1 MNHNS, CDR2 SASEGT. The CDR3 is 13 amino acids. The CDR3 DNA sequence: TGTGCCGTACTTACGAGCCGTCTATACGAGCAGTACTTC. This translates into CAVLTSRLYEQYF.

The V call is TRBV11-2, the J call TRBJ1-3, with TRBD1 as a possible D gene (5 bases). The ends were cut back, 5 bases at V and 7 bases at J, with 18 bases in the middle. From germline, CDR1 is SGHAT and CDR2 FQNNGV. The CDR3 loop spans 15 amino acids. The CDR3 sequence: CASSPVQGFGNTIYF. The CDR3 DNA reads as TGTGCCAGCAGCCCGGTCCAGGGTTTCGGTAACACCATATATTTT.

This clone turned up a few times. V and J are TRBV6-6 and TRBJ1-1; the match to TRBD1 covers 8 bases. The CDR3 consists of 12 residues. CDR1 is MNHNY, CDR2 SVGAGI, per germline (reference sequence). V was clipped by 10 bases and J by 3 bases; unmatched bases: 4. CDR3 DNA sequence: TGTGCCACACAGGGGGAGGACACTGAAGCTTTCTTT. Residues: CATQGEDTEAFF.

The chain joins TRBV4-2 to TRBJ2-7; 7 bases are shared with TRBD2. V trimming: 4 bases; J trimming: 0 bases; junction bases outside the gene matches: 12. The germline V gene has CDR1 LGHNA and CDR2 YNFKEQ. The CDR3 covers 17 residues. For the CDR3, the DNA is TGTGCCAGCAGCCCAATCGTCGGGACTACGAGCTCCTACGAGCAGTACTTC. This translates into CASSPIVGTTSSYEQYF.

The V gene is TRBV25-1, the J gene TRBJ1-2, with 9 bases matching TRBD1. Per germline, CDR1 MGHDK and CDR2 SYGVNS. The CDR3 has 13 amino acids. V gave up 7 bases and J gave up 8 bases; unmatched junction bases: 8. The CDR3 nucleotides are TGTGCCAGCAAACAGGGGGCTTCGAGGGGCTACACCTTC. This translates into CASKQGASRGYTF.

The gene calls are TRBV5-1 and TRBJ2-5, with 8 bases aligning to TRBD2. V dropped 5 bases and J dropped 5; count of bases not matched to a gene: 8. This CDR3 is built from 14 residues. The germline CDR1 and CDR2 sequences are SGHRS and YFSETQ. The CDR3 reads CASSFDSGTETQYF. CDR3 in DNA: TGCGCCAGCAGTTTCGATAGCGGGACGGAGACCCAGTACTTC.

This chain joins TRBV7-9 and TRBJ1-2, with TRBD1 matching over 8 bases. The trim removed 5 bases at V and 2 bases at J, leaving 13 bases unmatched. Per germline, CDR1 SEHNR and CDR2 FQNEAQ (reference sequence). The CDR3 spans 17 residues. The CDR3 DNA sequence: TGTGCCAGCAGCCCAGCCTACCGAGACAGGGGAAACTATGGCTACACCTTC. Translation gives CASSPAYRDRGNYGYTF.

The chain is built from TRBV10-3 and TRBJ2-3; 8 nucleotides line up with TRBD1. The CDR3 contains 14 residues. J gave up 5 bases and V 6 bases, and 7 bases lay outside the gene matches. The germline gives CDR1 ENHRY, CDR2 SYGVKD. Here the CDR3 reads CAIRKAGGEDTQYF. CDR3 bases: TGTGCCATCAGGAAAGCAGGGGGCGAAGATACGCAGTATTTT.

This sequence joins TRBV7-2 and TRBJ2-3; 8 bases fit TRBD2. CDR3 length: 17 amino acids. Per the germline V gene, CDR1 is SGHTA and CDR2 is FQGNSA. V was pared by 1 base and J by 4 bases, with 10 bases of the junction left unmatched. In DNA, the CDR3 is TGTGCCAGCAGCTTAGGGGTGCTAGCGGGTTTCGCAGATACGCAGTATTTT. Protein: CASSLGVLAGFADTQYF.